The clone carrying this TCR beta chain was observed a handful of times. Its antigen is unknown. The sample is drawn from a study of molecular identifiers for immune sequencing clone quantification. As previously described, bulk TCR libraries were made using listed TCR primers. Via MiXCR, TCRdb re-called the PCR reads, giving one row per CDR3 protein. The sample consists of under 800,000 distinct CDR3 sequences, about 25% of them appearing once. Using a CD8+CD4-CCR7+CD45RA+ phenotype, naive CD8 T cells were sorted. General observations from the study: Around 940,000 naive cells reportedly did not prevent detection of spiked Jurkat TCR RNA from one cell.

This CDR3 is 16 amino acids long. Trimming pared 3 bases from V and 2 bases from J, leaving 14 bases between. Germline values: CDR1 SEHNR, CDR2 FQNEAQ (reference sequence). This chain connects TRBV7-9 to TRBJ1-3; D may be TRBD1 (6 bases). This clonotype originated in a human donor in good health. Some libraries in this study had Jurkat cell RNA spiked in. Sequenced: naive CD8+ T cells from blood, with Jurkat cell RNA spiked in. Sample subset: FACS-sorted CD8+CD4-CCR7+CD45RA+ naive T cells. The CDR3: CASSFEQGTTGNTIYF. The DNA of the CDR3 is TGTGCCAGCAGCTTCGAACAGGGTACTACTGGAAACACCATATATTTT.